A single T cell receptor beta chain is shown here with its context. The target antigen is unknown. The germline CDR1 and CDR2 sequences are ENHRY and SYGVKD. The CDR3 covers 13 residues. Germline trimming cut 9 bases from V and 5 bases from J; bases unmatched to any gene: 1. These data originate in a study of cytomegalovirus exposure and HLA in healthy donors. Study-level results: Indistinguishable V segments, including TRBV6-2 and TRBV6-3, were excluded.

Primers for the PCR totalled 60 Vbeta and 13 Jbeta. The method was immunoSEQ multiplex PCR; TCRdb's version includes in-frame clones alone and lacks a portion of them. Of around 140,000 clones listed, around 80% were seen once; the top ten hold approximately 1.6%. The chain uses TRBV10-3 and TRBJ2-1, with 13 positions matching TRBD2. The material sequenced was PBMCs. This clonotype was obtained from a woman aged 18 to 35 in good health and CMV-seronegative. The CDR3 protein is CAIGTSGDNEQFF. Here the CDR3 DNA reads TGTGCCATAGGGACTAGCGGGGACAATGAGCAGTTCTTC.